Shown below are 3 T cell receptor beta chains from a single sample sequenced in a study of T-cell reconstitution after alpha-beta-depleted transplantation in children. The authors prepared the TCRbeta library with unique molecular identifiers. Via MiXCR, TCRdb re-called the PCR reads, giving one row per CDR3 protein. This table holds approximately 650,000 distinct CDR3 sequences, less than 15% found once. This specimen was PBMCs, taken before TCRalphabeta/CD19-depleted stem cell transplant. These receptors were obtained from a girl aged 2-10 years with congenital amegakaryocytic thrombocytopenia, due to receive a stem cell transplant.

The table lists this clonotype with a few counts. The CDR3 here is CSADSSGANVLTF. The CDR3 DNA is TGCAGTGCTGATAGCTCTGGGGCCAACGTCCTGACTTTC. This chain links TRBV20-1 with TRBJ2-6, with unresolved D. Per germline, CDR1 DFQATT and CDR2 SNEGSKA (reference sequence). The CDR3 has 13 residues. V was clipped by 5 bases and J by 0 bases, with 5 bases between them.

On this clonotype: At one boundary the junction diverges from the germline segment, which might be a read error. The V gene is TRBV5-1, the J gene TRBJ2-7; a weak D match, TRBD2 (5 bases). This CDR3 has 15 residues. In germline, CDR1 is SGHRS, CDR2 YFSETQ. The CDR3 loop reads CASEPGISNSYKQYF. DNA for the CDR3: TGCGCCAGCGAACCGGGGATCTCCAATTCCTACAAGCAGTACTTC.

This clonotype was seen at least ten times. The chain couples TRBV5-6 to TRBJ2-1; the D gene could be TRBD1 or TRBD2 (5 bases each). The ends were cut back, 0 bases at V and 3 bases at J, with 7 bases in the middle. Germline values: CDR1 SGHDT, CDR2 YYEEEE. This CDR3 region has 14 residues. Here the CDR3 reads CASSLGGDYNEQFF. The CDR3 DNA sequence: TGTGCCAGCAGCTTGGGAGGGGACTACAATGAGCAGTTCTTC.